These 9 T cell receptor beta chains were all obtained from the same sample, sequenced in a study of T cell responses to AZD1222 COVID-19 vaccine. TCRdb's table, derived via immunoSEQ multiplex PCR, lists solely in-frame clones and lacks some. This table has approximately 200,000 clones, around 94% appearing once. The sample here was peripheral blood, taken 28 days after the second dose of the MenACWY control vaccine. Every receptor here comes from an adult who received the MenACWY meningococcal vaccine as a control.

This chain links TRBV20-1 with TRBJ2-3; D possibly corresponds to TRBD2 (7 bases). This CDR3 has 15 amino acids. Looked up from germline, CDR1 is DFQATT and CDR2 is SNEGSKA (reference sequence). Trimming removed 3 bases from V and 6 bases from J, with 19 bases in between. CDR3 sequence: CSASPIRGARDTQYF. CDR3 nucleotides: TGCAGTGCTAGTCCAATCCGGGGGGCGAGGGATACGCAGTATTTT.

In DNA, the CDR3 is TGTGCCAGCAGTGAATTGAGCCAGCCCCAGCATTTT. Its protein is CASSELSQPQHF. J is TRBJ1-5 and V is TRBV6-1; D unclear. Trimming left V 2 bases short and J 7 bases short, with 6 bases between. The CDR3 totals 12 residues. Germline assignment: CDR1 MNHNS and CDR2 SASEGT.

The rearrangement links TRBV7-9 to TRBJ2-7; D possibly matches TRBD1 or TRBD2 (5 bases each). CDR3 length: 12 amino acids. The V gene's germline CDR1 is SEHNR and CDR2 FQNEAQ (reference sequence). Between the trimmed V and J ends, which lost 7 bases and 4 bases, there was a span of 11 bases. DNA for the CDR3: TGTGCCAGCACCCGTTGGGGGTACGAGCAGTACTTC. This codes for CASTRWGYEQYF.

This clone has just one count. The rearrangement links TRBV11-2 to TRBJ2-3, with D hard to call. This CDR3 is built from 12 residues. The germline V gene has CDR1 SGHAT and CDR2 FQNNGV. The V end was cut by 5 bases, the J end by 2 bases, with 5 bases between. This CDR3 reads CASSPNTDTQYF. The CDR3 DNA is TGTGCCAGCAGCCCGAACACAGATACGCAGTATTTT.

The rearrangement links TRBV7-9 to TRBJ1-6; 10 nucleotides agree with TRBD1. Germline-derived CDR1 and CDR2 are SEHNR and FQNEAQ (reference sequence). The J segment lost 6 bases and the V segment lost 4 bases, leaving 9 bases of the junction unmatched. CDR3 length: 17 amino acids. CDR3 loop: CASSSRQGASVNSPLHF. Here the CDR3 DNA reads TGTGCCAGCAGCTCAAGACAGGGGGCTTCTGTTAATTCACCCCTCCACTTT.

The rearrangement uses TRBV27 and TRBJ2-1, with D perhaps matching TRBD2 (6 bases). V shed 1 base and J shed 6 bases, with 16 bases lying between them. CDR1 MNHEY and CDR2 SMNVEV come from the germline V gene (reference sequence). The CDR3 length is 16 residues. The CDR3: CASSLFAGSGPNEQFF. CDR3 DNA sequence: TGTGCCAGCAGTTTATTCGCCGGGAGCGGCCCCAATGAGCAGTTCTTC.

The CDR3 region is CATSRERMGTVTDTQYF. CDR3 bases: TGTGCCACCAGCAGAGAACGAATGGGTACGGTGACAGATACGCAGTATTTT. The chain couples TRBV15 to TRBJ2-3; D uncertain. V lost 0 bases, J lost 3 bases, and 16 bases lay in between. This CDR3 has 17 residues. The germline V gene encodes CDR1 LNHNV and CDR2 YYDKDF (reference sequence).

The J gene is TRBJ1-6, the V gene TRBV4-2, with D unresolved. In germline, CDR1 is LGHNA, CDR2 YNFKEQ. The CDR3 length is 17 residues. Trimming removed 0 bases at V and 0 bases at J, with 9 bases between. Written as DNA, the CDR3 is TGTGCCAGCAGCCAAGATCTGCAAAGCTCCTATAATTCACCCCTCCACTTT. Translated: CASSQDLQSSYNSPLHF.

The chain has TRBV28 and TRBJ2-7, with TRBD2 matching 8 bases. The CDR3 runs to 14 residues. CDR1 is MDHEN and CDR2 is SYDVKM in the germline V gene. The V gene end was trimmed by 6 bases and the J gene end by 2 bases; junction bases not matched to a gene: 6. The CDR3 nucleotides are TGTGCCAGCAGATTGACGGGGGGGCCCTACGAGCAGTACTTC. Translation: CASRLTGGPYEQYF.